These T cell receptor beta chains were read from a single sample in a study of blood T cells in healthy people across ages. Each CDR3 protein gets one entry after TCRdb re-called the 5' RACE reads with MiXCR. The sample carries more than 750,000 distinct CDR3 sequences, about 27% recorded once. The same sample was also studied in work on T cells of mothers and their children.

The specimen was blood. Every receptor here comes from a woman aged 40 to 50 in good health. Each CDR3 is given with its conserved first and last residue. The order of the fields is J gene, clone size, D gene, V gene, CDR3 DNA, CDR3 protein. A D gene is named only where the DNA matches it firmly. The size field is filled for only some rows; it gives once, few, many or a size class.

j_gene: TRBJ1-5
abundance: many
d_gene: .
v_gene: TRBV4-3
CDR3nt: TGCGCCAGCAGCCGCTGGTACAATCAGCCCCAGCATTTT
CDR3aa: CASSRWYNQPQHF

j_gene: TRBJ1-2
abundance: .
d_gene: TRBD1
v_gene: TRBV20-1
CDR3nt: TGCAGTGCTACCCAACAGGGGCGGTATGGCTACACCTTC
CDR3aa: CSATQQGRYGYTF

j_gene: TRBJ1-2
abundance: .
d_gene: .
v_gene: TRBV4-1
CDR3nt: TGCGCCAGCAGCCAAGATGGAGCGGTCAGGCACTATGGCTACACCTTC
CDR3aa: CASSQDGAVRHYGYTF

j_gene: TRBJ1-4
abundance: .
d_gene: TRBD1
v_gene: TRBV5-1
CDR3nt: TGCGCCAGCAGCTTGGCCCCGGGACAGGGATATGAAAAACTGTTTTTT
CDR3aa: CASSLAPGQGYEKLFF

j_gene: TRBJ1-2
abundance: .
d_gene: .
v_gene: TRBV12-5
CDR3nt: TGTGCTGGTGGTACCCAAACCGGGGTCGGCTACACCTTC
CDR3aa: CAGGTQTGVGYTF

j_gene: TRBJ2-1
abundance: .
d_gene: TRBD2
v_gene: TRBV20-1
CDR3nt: TGCAGTGCCGGGACTAGCGGGGGTGAGGATGAGCAGTTCTTC
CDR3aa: CSAGTSGGEDEQFF

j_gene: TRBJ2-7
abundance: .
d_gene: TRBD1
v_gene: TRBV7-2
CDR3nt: TGTGCCAGCAGCCCCGGGACAGGGGTGAGCTCCTACGAGCAGTACTTC
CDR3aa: CASSPGTGVSSYEQYF

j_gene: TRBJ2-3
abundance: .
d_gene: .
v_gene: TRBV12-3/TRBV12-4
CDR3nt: TGTGCCAGCAGTATAGCAGGGTTCCCAGATACGCAGTATTTT
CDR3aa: CASSIAGFPDTQYF

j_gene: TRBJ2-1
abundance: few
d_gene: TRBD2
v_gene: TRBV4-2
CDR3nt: TGTGCCAGCAGCCAAGATTTCGGGGGGTACAATGAGCAGTTCTTC
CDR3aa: CASSQDFGGYNEQFF

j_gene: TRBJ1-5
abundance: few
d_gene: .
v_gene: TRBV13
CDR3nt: TGTGCCAGCAGCTTAGGACGCGGGTTAGGCCAGCCCCAGCATTTT
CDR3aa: CASSLGRGLGQPQHF

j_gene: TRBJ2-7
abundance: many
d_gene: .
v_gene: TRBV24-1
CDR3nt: TGTGCCACCAGTGACGGGTACGAGCAGTACTTC
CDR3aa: CATSDGYEQYF

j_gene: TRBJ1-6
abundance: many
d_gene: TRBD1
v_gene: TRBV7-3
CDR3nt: TGTGCCAGCAGCGTGGGACAGTATAATTCACCCCTCCACTTT
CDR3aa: CASSVGQYNSPLHF

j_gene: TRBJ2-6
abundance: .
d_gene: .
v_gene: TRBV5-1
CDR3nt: TGCGCCAGCAACCAGGGTGCCTCATCCTCTGGGGCCAACGTCCTGACTTTC
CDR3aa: CASNQGASSSGANVLTF

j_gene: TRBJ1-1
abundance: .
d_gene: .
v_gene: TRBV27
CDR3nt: TGTGCCAGCAGTTTACTGGGAAGGAACACTAAAGCTTTCTTT
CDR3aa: CASSLLGRNTKAFF

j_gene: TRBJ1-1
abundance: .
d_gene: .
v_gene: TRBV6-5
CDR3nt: TGTGCCAGCAGTTATTCATTGAGGGTTTGGGAGAAACAATATTTGAACACCGAAGCTTTCTTT
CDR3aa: CASSYSLRVWEKQYLNTEAFF

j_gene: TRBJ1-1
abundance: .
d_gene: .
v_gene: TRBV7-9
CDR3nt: TGTGCCAGCAGCGAACAGGCCGGGGGAACTGAAGCTTTCTTT
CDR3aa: CASSEQAGGTEAFF

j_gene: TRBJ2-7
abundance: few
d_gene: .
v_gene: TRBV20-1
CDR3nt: TGCAGTGCACCCGCCGGGCCCTCTCAATTCAAGCAGTACTTC
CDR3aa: CSAPAGPSQFKQYF

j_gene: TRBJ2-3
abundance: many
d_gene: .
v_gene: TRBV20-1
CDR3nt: TGCAGCGCAATAGGGGCCCTCACAGATACGCAGTATTTT
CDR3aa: CSAIGALTDTQYF

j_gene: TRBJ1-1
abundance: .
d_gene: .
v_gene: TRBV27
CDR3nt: TGTGCCAGCAGGGCGGGCGGGACTAACACTGAAGCTTTCTTT
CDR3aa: CASRAGGTNTEAFF

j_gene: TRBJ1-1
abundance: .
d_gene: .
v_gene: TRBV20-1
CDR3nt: TGCAGTGCTAGAGATCTGTGGGCATCCGGAGACGCTGAAGCTTTCTTT
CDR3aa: CSARDLWASGDAEAFF

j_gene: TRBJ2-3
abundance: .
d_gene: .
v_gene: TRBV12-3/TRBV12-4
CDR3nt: TGTGCCAGCAGGTCTACCGAAGATACGCAGTATTTT
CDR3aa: CASRSTEDTQYF

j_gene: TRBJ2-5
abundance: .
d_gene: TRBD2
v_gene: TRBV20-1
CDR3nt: TGCAGTGCCCCGAGCGGGGGGGAAGAGACCCAGTACTTC
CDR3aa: CSAPSGGEETQYF

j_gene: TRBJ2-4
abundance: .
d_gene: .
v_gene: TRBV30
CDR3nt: TGTGCCTGGAGTCCCCCCTTTGGATTAGGAAACATTCAGTACTTC
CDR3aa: CAWSPPFGLGNIQYF

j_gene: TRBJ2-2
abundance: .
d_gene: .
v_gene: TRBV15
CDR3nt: TGTGCCACCAGCAGAGTGACAGTACCCGGGGAGCTGTTTTTT
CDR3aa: CATSRVTVPGELFF

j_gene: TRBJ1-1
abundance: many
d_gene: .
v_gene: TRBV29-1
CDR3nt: TGCAGCGTTCCGACGGGGACTGAAGCTTTCTTT
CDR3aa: CSVPTGTEAFF

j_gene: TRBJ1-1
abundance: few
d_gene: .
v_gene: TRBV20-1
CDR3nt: TGCAGTGCTAGGACAGGTACGAACTCTGAAGCTTTCTTT
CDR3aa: CSARTGTNSEAFF

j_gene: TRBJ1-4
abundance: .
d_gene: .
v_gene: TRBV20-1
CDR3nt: TGCAGTGCTAGAGATGGGGGAGGGGGTGAAAAACTGTTTTTT
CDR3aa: CSARDGGGGEKLFF

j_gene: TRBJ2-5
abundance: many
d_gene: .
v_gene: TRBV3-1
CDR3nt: TGTGCCAGCAGCCACCAGTCGGACTTGGGAGAGACCCAGTACTTC
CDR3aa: CASSHQSDLGETQYF

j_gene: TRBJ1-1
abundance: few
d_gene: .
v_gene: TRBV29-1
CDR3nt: TGCAGCGTTGGCCTGCTGGGGTCTAGACCCACTGAAGCTTTCTTT
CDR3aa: CSVGLLGSRPTEAFF

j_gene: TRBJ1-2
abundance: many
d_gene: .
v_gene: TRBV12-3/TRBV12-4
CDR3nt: TGTGCCAGCAGTTCCGGCTATGGCTACACCTTC
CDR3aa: CASSSGYGYTF

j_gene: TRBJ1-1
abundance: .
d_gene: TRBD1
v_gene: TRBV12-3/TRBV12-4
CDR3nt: TGTGCCAGCAGCGGTACTATGGGACAGGGGGCGGCTGAAGCTTTCTTT
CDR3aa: CASSGTMGQGAAEAFF

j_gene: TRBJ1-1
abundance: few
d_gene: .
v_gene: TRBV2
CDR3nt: TGTGCCAGCAGTGAAATTGGAGGGTTCACTGAAGCTTTCTTT
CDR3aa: CASSEIGGFTEAFF

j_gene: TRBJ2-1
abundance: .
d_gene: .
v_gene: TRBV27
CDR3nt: TGTGCCAGCAGTTTATCGTTAGGGGACATCTCCTACGAGCAGTTCTTC
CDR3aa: CASSLSLGDISYEQFF

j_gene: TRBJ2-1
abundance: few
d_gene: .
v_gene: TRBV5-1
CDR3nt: TGCGCCAGCAGCTCTTCCGGGCCCTTCGAGCAGTTCTTC
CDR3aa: CASSSSGPFEQFF

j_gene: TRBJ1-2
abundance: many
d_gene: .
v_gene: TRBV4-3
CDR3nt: TGCGCCAGCAGCCAAGTTTTCCGGGAAGACCGGAATGGCTACACCTTC
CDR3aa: CASSQVFREDRNGYTF

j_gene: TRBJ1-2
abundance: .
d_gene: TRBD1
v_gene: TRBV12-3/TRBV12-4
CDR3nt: TGTGCCAGCACCCTCTCGACAGGGGTAAACTATGGCTACACCTTC
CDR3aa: CASTLSTGVNYGYTF

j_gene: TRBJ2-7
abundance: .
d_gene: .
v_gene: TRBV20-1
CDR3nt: TGCAGTGCTAGGGCTGAGGGGGGCTTCATCTCGTACGAGCAGTACTTC
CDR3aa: CSARAEGGFISYEQYF

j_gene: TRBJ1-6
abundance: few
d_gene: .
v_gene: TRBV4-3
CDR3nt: TGCGCCAGCAGCCAAGAGGGGAATTCACCCCTCCACTTT
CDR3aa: CASSQEGNSPLHF

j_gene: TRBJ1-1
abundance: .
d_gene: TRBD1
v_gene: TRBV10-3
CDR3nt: TGTGCCATCAGCCAGACAGGGGATGGGACTGAAGCTTTCTTT
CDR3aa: CAISQTGDGTEAFF

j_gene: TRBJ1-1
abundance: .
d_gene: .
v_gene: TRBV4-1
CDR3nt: TGCGCCAGCAGCCAGGGGGGACTACTTGAAGCTTTCTTT
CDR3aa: CASSQGGLLEAFF

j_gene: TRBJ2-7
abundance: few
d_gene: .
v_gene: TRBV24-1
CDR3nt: TGTGCCACCAGTGATTTATTCCAGAACGAGCAGTACTTC
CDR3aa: CATSDLFQNEQYF

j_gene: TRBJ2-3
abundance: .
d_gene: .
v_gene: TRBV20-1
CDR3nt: TGCAGTGCTACCCTCGGACTCGGGTGGGCTACGCAGTATTTT
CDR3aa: CSATLGLGWATQYF

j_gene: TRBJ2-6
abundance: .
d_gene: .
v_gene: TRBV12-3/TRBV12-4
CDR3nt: .
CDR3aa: CASSLSGEVARGANVRTF

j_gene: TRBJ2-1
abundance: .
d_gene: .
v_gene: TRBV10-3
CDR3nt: TGTGCCATCAGTGAGTTGCTGGATTACAATGAGCAGTTCTTC
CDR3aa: CAISELLDYNEQFF

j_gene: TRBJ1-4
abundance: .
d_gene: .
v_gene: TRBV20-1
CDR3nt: TGCAGTGCTCCCACCAGGGAAAAACTGTTTTTT
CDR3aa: CSAPTREKLFF

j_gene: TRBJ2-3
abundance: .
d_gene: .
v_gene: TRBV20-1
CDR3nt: TGCAGTGCTAGCTTCAGGGGGCGGGGGGGCACAGATACGCAGTATTTT
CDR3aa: CSASFRGRGGTDTQYF

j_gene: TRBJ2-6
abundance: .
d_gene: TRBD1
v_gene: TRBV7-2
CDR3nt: TGTGCCAGCAGCTTAGACAGGGGCTCTGGGGCCAACGTCCTGACTTTC
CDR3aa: CASSLDRGSGANVLTF

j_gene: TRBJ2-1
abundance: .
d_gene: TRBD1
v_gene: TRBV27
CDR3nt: TGTGCCAGCAGTTTATTCTCAGCGGGACAGGGAAGAGGAGAGCAGTTCTTC
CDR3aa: CASSLFSAGQGRGEQFF

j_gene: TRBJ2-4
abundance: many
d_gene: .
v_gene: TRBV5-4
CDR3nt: TGTGCCAGCAGTTGGAGAAAGGGGGAAAACATTCAGTACTTC
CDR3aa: CASSWRKGENIQYF

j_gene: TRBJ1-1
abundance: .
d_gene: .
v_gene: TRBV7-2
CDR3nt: TGTGCCAGCAGCTCCCAATCGTTGGGCACTGAAGCTTTCTTT
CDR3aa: CASSSQSLGTEAFF

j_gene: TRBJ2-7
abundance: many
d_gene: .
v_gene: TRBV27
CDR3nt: TGTGCCAGCAGCCCGAGGGGGAACCTCCAAAACGAGCAGTACTTC
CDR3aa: CASSPRGNLQNEQYF

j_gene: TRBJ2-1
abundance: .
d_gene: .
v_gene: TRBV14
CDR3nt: TGTGCCAGCAGCCAGGAGATGTGGGCCAGCTACAATGAGCAGTTCTTC
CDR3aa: CASSQEMWASYNEQFF

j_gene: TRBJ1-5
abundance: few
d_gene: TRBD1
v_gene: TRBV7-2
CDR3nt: TGTGCCAGCAGCCCGCAAAGGGGGCTGCGTCAGCCCCAGCATTTT
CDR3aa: CASSPQRGLRQPQHF

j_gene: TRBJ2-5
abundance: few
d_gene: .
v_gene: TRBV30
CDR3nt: TGTGCCTGGACACAGCGGGAGACCCAGTACTTC
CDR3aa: CAWTQRETQYF

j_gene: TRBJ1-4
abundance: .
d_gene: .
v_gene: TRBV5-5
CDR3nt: TGTGCCAGCAGCTTACCAGGGGTCAATGAAAAACTGTTTTTT
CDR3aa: CASSLPGVNEKLFF